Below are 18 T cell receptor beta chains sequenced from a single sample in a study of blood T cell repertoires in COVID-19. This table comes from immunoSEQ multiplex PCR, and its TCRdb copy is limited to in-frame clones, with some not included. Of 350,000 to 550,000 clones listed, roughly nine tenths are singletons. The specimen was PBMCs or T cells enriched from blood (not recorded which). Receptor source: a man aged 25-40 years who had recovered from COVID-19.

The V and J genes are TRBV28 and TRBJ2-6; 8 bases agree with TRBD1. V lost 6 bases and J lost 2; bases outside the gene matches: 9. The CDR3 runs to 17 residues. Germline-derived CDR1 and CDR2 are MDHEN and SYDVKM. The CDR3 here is CASSSGQGGAGANVLTF. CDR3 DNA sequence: TGTGCCAGCAGCTCCGGACAGGGTGGGGCTGGGGCCAACGTCCTGACTTTC. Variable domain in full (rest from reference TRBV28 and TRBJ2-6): DVKVTQSSRYLVKRTGEKVFLECVQDMDHENMFWYRQDPGLGLRLIYFSYDVKMKEKGDIPEGYSVSREKKERFSLILESASTNQTSMYLCASSSGQGGAGANVLTFGAGSRLTVL.

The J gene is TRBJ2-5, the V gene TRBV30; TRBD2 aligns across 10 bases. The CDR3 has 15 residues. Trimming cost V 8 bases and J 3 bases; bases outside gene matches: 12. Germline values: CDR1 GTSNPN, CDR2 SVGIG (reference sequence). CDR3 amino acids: CAGQPGLAIKETQYF. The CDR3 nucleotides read TGTGCCGGTCAGCCGGGACTAGCGATAAAAGAGACCCAGTACTTC.

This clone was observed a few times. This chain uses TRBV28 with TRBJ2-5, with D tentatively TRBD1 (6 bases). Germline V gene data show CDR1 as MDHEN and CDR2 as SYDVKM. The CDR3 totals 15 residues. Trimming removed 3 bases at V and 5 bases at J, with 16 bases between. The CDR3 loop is CASSFRGQGTETQYF. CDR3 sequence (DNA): TGTGCCAGCAGTTTCCGTGGTCAGGGGACGGAGACCCAGTACTTC.

In DNA, the CDR3 is TGCGCCAGCAGCCAACGGGTCAACTATGGCTACACCTTC. Protein sequence: CASSQRVNYGYTF. V and J are TRBV5-1 and TRBJ1-2, with D uncertain. The CDR3 consists of 13 residues. The germline V and J ends were trimmed by 4 bases and 2 bases, with 9 bases remaining between them. Germline V lookup: CDR1 SGHRS, CDR2 YFSETQ.

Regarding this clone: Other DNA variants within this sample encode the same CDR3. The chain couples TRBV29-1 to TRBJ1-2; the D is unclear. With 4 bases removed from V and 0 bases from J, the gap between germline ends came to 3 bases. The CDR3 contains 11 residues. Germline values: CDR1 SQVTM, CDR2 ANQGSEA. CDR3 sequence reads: CSVASNYGYTF. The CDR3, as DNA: TGCAGCGTTGCATCTAACTATGGCTACACCTTC.

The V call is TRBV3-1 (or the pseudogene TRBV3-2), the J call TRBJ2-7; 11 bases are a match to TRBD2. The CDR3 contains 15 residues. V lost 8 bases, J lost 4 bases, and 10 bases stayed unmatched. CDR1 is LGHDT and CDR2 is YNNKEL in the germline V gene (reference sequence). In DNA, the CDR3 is TGTGCCAGCGGGGTAGCGGGAGGGCGGCCTTACGAGCAGTACTTC. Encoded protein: CASGVAGGRPYEQYF.

The CDR3 spells CASSTGSHGYTF. DNA of the CDR3: TGTGCCAGTAGTACAGGATCCCATGGCTACACCTTC. The V gene is TRBV19, the J gene TRBJ1-2, with D uncertain. V was trimmed by 4 bases and J by 6 bases, leaving 9 bases between them. The CDR3 extends over 12 amino acids. The germline V gene encodes CDR1 LNHDA and CDR2 SQIVND (reference sequence).

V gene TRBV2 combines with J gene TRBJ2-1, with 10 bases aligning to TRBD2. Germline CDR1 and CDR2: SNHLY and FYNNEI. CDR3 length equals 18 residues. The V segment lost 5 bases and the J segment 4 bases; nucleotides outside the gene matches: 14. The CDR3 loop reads CASSPALYTSGMYNEQFF. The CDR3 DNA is TGTGCCAGCAGTCCCGCACTTTATACTAGCGGGATGTACAATGAGCAGTTCTTC.

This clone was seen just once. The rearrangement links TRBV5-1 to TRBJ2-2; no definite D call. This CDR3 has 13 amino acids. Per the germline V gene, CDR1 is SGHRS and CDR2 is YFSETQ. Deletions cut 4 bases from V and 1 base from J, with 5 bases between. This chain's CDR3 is CASSGGNTGELFF. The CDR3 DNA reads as TGCGCCAGCAGCGGCGGGAACACCGGGGAGCTGTTTTTT.

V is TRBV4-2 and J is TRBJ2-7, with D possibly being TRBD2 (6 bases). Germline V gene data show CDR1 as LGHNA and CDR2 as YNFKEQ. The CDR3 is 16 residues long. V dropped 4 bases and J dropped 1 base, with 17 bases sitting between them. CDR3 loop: CASSLLRGSGSYEQYF. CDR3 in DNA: TGTGCCAGCAGCCTTCTTAGGGGTAGCGGTTCCTACGAGCAGTACTTC.

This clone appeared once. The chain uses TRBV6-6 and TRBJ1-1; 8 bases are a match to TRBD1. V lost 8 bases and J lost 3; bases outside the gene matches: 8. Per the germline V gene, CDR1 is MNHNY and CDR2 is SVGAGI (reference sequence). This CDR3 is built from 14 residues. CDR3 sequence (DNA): TGTGCCAGCGAGGACAGGGAGAGCTACACTGAAGCTTTCTTT. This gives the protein CASEDRESYTEAFF.

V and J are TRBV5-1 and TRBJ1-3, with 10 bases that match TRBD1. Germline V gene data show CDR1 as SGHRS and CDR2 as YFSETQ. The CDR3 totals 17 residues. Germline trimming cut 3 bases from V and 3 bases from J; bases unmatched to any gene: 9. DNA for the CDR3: TGCGCCAGCAGCTCGGGGACAGGGGAATTAAATGGAAACACCATATATTTT. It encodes CASSSGTGELNGNTIYF.

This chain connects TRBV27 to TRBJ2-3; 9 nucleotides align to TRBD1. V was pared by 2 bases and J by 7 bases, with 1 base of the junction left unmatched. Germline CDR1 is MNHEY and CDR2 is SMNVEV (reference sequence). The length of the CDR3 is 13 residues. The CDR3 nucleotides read TGTGCCAGCAGTTTAGGGACAGGGAATACGCAGTATTTT. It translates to CASSLGTGNTQYF.

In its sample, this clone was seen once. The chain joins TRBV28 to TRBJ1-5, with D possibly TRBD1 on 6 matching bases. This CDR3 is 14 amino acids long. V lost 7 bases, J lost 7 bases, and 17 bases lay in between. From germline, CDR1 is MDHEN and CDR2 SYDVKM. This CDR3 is CASMRGFGRQPQHF. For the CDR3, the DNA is TGTGCCAGCATGAGGGGGTTTGGTAGGCAGCCCCAGCATTTT.

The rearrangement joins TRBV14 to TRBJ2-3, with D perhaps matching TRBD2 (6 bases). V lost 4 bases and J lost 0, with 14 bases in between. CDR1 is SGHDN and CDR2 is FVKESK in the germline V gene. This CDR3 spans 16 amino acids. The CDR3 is CASSRRIGTSTDTQYF. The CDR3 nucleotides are TGTGCCAGCAGCCGAAGAATTGGGACTAGCACAGATACGCAGTATTTT.

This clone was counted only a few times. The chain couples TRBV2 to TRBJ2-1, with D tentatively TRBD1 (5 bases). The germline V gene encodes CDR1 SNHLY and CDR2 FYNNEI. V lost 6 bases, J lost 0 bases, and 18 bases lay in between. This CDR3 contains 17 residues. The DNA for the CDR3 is TGTGCCAGCAGCGTAAATAGGGGCCCGAGCTCCTACAATGAGCAGTTCTTC. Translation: CASSVNRGPSSYNEQFF.

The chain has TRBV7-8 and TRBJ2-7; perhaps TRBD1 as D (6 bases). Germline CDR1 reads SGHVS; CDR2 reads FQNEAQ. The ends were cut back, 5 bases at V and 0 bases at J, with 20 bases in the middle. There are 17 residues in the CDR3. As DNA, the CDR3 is TGTGCCAGCAGCCCTTTAGGGGGTAGCGCAAGCTCCTACGAGCAGTACTTC. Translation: CASSPLGGSASSYEQYF.

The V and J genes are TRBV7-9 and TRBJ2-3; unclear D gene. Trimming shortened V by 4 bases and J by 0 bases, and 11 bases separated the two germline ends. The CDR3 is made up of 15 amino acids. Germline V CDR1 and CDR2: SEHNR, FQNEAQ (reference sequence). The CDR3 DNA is TGTGCCAGCAGCTCCCCTGTTTCTAGCACAGATACGCAGTATTTT. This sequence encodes CASSSPVSSTDTQYF.